This TCR beta chain emerged from a study of PD-1 blockade in classical Hodgkin lymphoma. Study-level background: Patients were infused with nivolumab 3 mg/kg every 2 weeks. General study findings and limits: It was CD4+ TCR diversity, not CD8+, that rose significantly by C4D1. Newly diagnosed patients had diversity similar to the baseline diversity of complete responders.

Assay: immunoSEQ multiplex PCR; the TCRdb copy retains only in-frame clones and omits some. The sample records 9,000 to 10,000 clones, around 80% being singletons. Germline CDR1 is SGHRS and CDR2 is YFSETQ. The CDR3 is 15 residues long. Trimming stripped 0 bases from V and 0 bases from J, with 7 bases between. Sample time point: cycle 4 day 1 (C4D1), after 6 weeks of nivolumab. Each of the patients experienced relapse following autologous stem cell transplantation, and their brentuximab vedotin exposure differed. Thawed PBMCs underwent magnetic negative selection to yield purified CD4+ T cells. The patients, who had relapsed/refractory classical Hodgkin lymphoma, achieved best responses of complete response, partial response or progressive disease. With respect to this clone: The antigen remains unidentified.

Sequenced here: CD4+ T cells from blood, sampled before the fourth cycle of nivolumab. The TCR comes from a human donor with classical Hodgkin lymphoma. The chain links TRBV5-1 to TRBJ1-3, with D unclear. CDR3 nucleotides: TGCGCCAGCAGCTTGGGGGCGAGCTCTGGAAACACCATATATTTT. Amino acid sequence: CASSLGASSGNTIYF. Combining the CDR3 with reference TRBV5-1 and TRBJ1-3 gives the whole variable domain KAGVTQTPRYLIKTRGQQVTLSCSPISGHRSVSWYQQTPGQGLQFLFEYFSETQRNKGNFPGRFSGRQFSNSRSEMNVSTLELGDSALYLCASSLGASSGNTIYFGEGSWLTVV.